This entry is about one TCR beta chain. This clonotype was detected many times. The antigen it recognizes is unknown. No base quality information exists; no much larger clone differs at one position. The sample belongs to a study of CD8 T cells in ankylosing spondylitis (dated by TCRdb to about 2017). Context from the whole study: The study profiled T cell receptor beta repertoires in healthy donors and ankylosing spondylitis patients to find disease-linked TCR variants. The full study cohort was made up of about two dozen ankylosing spondylitis patients and over 90 healthy donors. Peripheral blood was sampled, and synovial fluid was additionally collected from ankylosing spondylitis patients. Results and caveats for the whole study, not just this receptor: Some motif variants were previously reported in synovial fluid and blood of reactive arthritis patients, suggesting common disease-initiation mechanisms. The disease-linked clones had a CD8+ phenotype and were found at relatively low frequencies in peripheral blood. Blood from ankylosing spondylitis patients appeared to be characterized by a TCR beta motif composed of roughly eight highly homologous amino acid variants. The disease-linked clones were reported as significantly enriched in matched synovial fluid samples from ankylosing spondylitis patients.

Relative to germline, V is 2 bases shorter and J is 0 bases shorter, with 13 bases between their ends. CDR1 and CDR2 are read off the germline V gene (reference sequence) as SGHKS and YYEKEE. The CDR3 numbers 16 residues from cysteine through phenylalanine. Just the 48-base CDR3 DNA is kept, in frame starting at base 1. Sequencing took place on an Illumina HiSeq 2500. TCR beta libraries were prepared by quantitative 5'-RACE with molecular barcodes. As for how the authors treated the data: To identify disease-linked TCR variants, a new computational method was used, one built on a probabilistic model of VDJ rearrangement. TCRdb handled the public reads itself, with Q25 trimming in fastp and clone calling in MiXCR, and kept productive beta chains. Rows matching on CDR3 protein sequence are summarized as one entry with the most common DNA and genes. The V and J calls here are based on TCRdb, not the publication. The sample includes about 220,000 distinct CDR3 sequences, with roughly a tenth observed a single time. The ten biggest clones cover 20% to 25% of the sample.

The chain is encoded by TRBV5-5 joined to TRBJ2-3, with the D gene call left open. The origin of this receptor is a male donor with ankylosing spondylitis or in good health (not recorded which). Sequencing was carried out using blood, either unsorted or a sorted T cell fraction (not recorded which). The CDR3 protein sequence reads: CASSFRSVSSTDTQYF. The DNA sequence follows: TGTGCCAGCAGCTTCCGCAGCGTCTCGAGCACAGATACGCAGTATTTT.